This is a list of T cell receptor beta chains from one sample in a study of T cells in Graves' hyperthyroidism and ophthalmopathy. TCRdb re-derived calls from the multiplex PCR reads in MiXCR, one entry per CDR3 protein. Found here are around 350,000 distinct CDR3 sequences, 15% to 19% of them singletons; the top ten hold roughly a quarter. Sequenced: blood. These receptors were collected from a woman aged 18 to 35 with Graves' hyperthyroidism that later progressed to Graves' ophthalmopathy. The CDR3 runs from the conserved cysteine through the conserved F or W. D genes are given only for firm matches. Clone size, where shown, is once, few, many, or a class for clones that have expanded.

.	many	TRBV7-8	TRBJ2-7	CASSTQNGRYPSEQYF	TGTGCCAGCAGTACGCAAAACGGCAGGTATCCGAGCGAGCAGTACTTC
.	.	TRBV6-2/TRBV6-3	TRBJ2-5	CASSAQGWASPSGQETQYF	TGTGCCAGCAGTGCACAGGGTTGGGCTAGCCCGAGTGGTCAAGAGACCCAGTACTTC
.	once	TRBV2	TRBJ1-5	CASSDRGYSNQPQHF	TGTGCCAGCAGTGACAGGGGATATAGCAATCAGCCCCAGCATTTT
.	few	TRBV9	TRBJ2-3	CASSVDRDNTQYF	TGTGCCAGCAGCGTAGATAGAGACAATACGCAGTATTTT
.	many	TRBV7-9	TRBJ2-2	CASSHVDTGELFF	TGTGCCAGCAGCCACGTTGACACCGGGGAGCTGTTTTTT
.	many	TRBV3-1	TRBJ2-1	CASSPRETRGPYNEQFF	TGTGCCAGCAGCCCAAGGGAAACTAGGGGCCCCTACAATGAGCAGTTCTTC
TRBD2	many	TRBV3-1	TRBJ2-4	CASSLAGAKNIQYF	TGTGCCAGCAGCCTAGCGGGAGCTAAAAACATTCAGTACTTC
TRBD2	few	TRBV5-1	TRBJ2-7	CASSSLAGGPRGEQYF	TGCGCCAGCAGCTCCCTAGCGGGAGGGCCTAGGGGCGAGCAGTACTTC
.	many	TRBV28	TRBJ2-7	CASRHPGYEQYF	TGTGCCAGCAGACATCCGGGTTACGAGCAGTACTTC
.	.	TRBV12-3/TRBV12-4	TRBJ2-2	CASTNHPQGSTGELFF	TGTGCCAGCACCAACCACCCACAGGGATCCACCGGGGAGCTGTTTTTT
TRBD1	few	TRBV28	TRBJ2-1	CASSLQVLTSGQTFYNEQFF	TGTGCCAGCAGTTTACAGGTCCTAACTTCGGGACAGACCTTCTACAATGAGCAGTTCTTC
.	.	TRBV15	TRBJ2-1	CATSSIRLPGGEQFF	TGTGCCACCAGCAGTATTCGACTCCCCGGCGGTGAGCAGTTCTTC
TRBD2	.	TRBV2	TRBJ2-1	CASFGTDGRNEQFF	TGTGCCAGCTTTGGGACGGACGGGAGGAATGAGCAGTTCTTC
.	many	TRBV28	TRBJ1-1	CASSVGGTSQQLAFF	TGTGCCAGCAGCGTGGGTGGGACTTCCCAACAGCTGGCTTTCTTT
TRBD2	.	TRBV7-2	TRBJ2-7	CASSPGLAGDEQYF	TGTGCCAGCAGCCCGGGACTAGCGGGAGACGAGCAGTACTTC
TRBD1	few	TRBV19	TRBJ1-2	CASTLPGQGVNGYTF	TGTGCCAGTACCTTACCGGGACAGGGGGTGAATGGCTACACCTTC
TRBD2	many	TRBV27	TRBJ2-5	CASTREASGAQETQYF	TGTGCCAGCACCCGAGAGGCTAGCGGGGCCCAAGAGACCCAGTACTTC